A selection of T cell receptor beta chains follows, all from one sample in a study of shared clonotypes between healthy human individuals. Some clones are missing from TCRdb's copy, which holds only in-frame ones; the method was immunoSEQ multiplex PCR. In the table there are 110,000 or so clones, over 65% of which are singletons. The sequenced sample consisted of memory CD8+ T cells sorted from blood. The receptors stem from a woman aged 30 to 39 in good health. The conserved cysteine and the conserved F or W are not part of the CDR3 here.

J,V,CDR3
TRBJ2-1,TRBV9,ASSVSWATEQF
TRBJ2-7,TRBV29-1,SVGSYEQY
TRBJ2-7,TRBV6-5,ASSYSRSYSYEQY
TRBJ1-5,TRBV18,ASSPADRPLRDQPQH
TRBJ2-5,TRBV15,ATSSDLAGEGETQY
TRBJ2-7,TRBV5-1,ASSFNSIYEQY
TRBJ2-7,TRBV27,ASSLSGTGYEQY
TRBJ2-7,TRBV7-8,ASSPASGRFHEQY
TRBJ2-2,TRBV25-1,ASSEGTGELF
TRBJ1-4,TRBV15,ATRDSSNEKLF
TRBJ2-7,TRBV5-1,ASSPGVEQY